This T cell receptor (beta chain) was documented in a study of T cells after yellow fever vaccination. This clonotype was observed a few times. This CDR3 has 14 amino acids. Trimming took 6 bases from V and 9 from J; bases not matched to a gene: 11. MiXCR, run by TCRdb on the 5' RACE reads, gives a single entry per CDR3 protein. The data hold about 26,000 distinct CDR3 sequences, with over 3.5% observed a single time. The sequence was obtained from a man younger than 35 who received the YFV17D yellow fever vaccine. Material: PBMCs, either bulk or a sorted T-cell subset (CD4+, CD8+, memory, or dextramer-sorted; not recorded which), obtained on the day of the yellow fever booster vaccination. The rearrangement links TRBV12-3 or TRBV12-4 to TRBJ1-5; 7 nucleotides agree with TRBD1. CDR3 nucleotides: TGTGCCAGCAGGCTACAGGGGCCCGGGACGCCCCAGCATTTT. Translation: CASRLQGPGTPQHF.